This T cell receptor beta chain appears in the sequencing data of a study of cytomegalovirus exposure and HLA in healthy donors. Trimming at V came to 4 bases and at J to 0 bases, leaving 5 bases not matched to a gene. CDR3 size: 15 residues. CDR1 and CDR2 from the germline V gene are SGHAT and FQNNGV. Primers: 60 Vbeta forward and 13 Jbeta reverse. Assay used: immunoSEQ multiplex PCR; TCRdb lists only in-frame clones, some missing. The sample carries about 98,000 clones, roughly 70% recorded once. This TCR derives from a man over 45 in good health and CMV-seronegative. The sample taken for sequencing was PBMCs. This sequence joins TRBV11-2 and TRBJ1-1; 7 bases match TRBD1. The CDR3 here is CASSWTGALNTEAFF. CDR3 coding DNA: TGTGCCAGCAGCTGGACAGGAGCTTTGAACACTGAAGCTTTCTTT.